The source of this T cell receptor beta chain is a study of T cell repertoires in cytomegalovirus infection. Study information: Indications came from public TCR beta signatures; they pointed to CMV infection and to a matching HLA type. Whole-study results and caveats: Ex vivo responses were dominated by HLA-C-restricted CMV-specific TCR beta clonotypes. The cumulative frequency of public TCR beta families identified carriers of CMV plus the relevant HLA.

In TCRdb, the reads were re-called with MiXCR into one record per CDR3 protein. The table records 300,000 or so distinct CDR3 sequences, 25% of them present only once. This clonotype was observed a handful of times. Its antigen is still unknown. This CDR3 is 15 amino acids long. V was pared by 5 bases and J by 0 bases, with 11 bases between. CDR1 and CDR2 (germline): MDHEN, SYDVKM. The specimen sequenced was PBMCs. The clonotype comes from a human donor in good health (CMV status not recorded). Some clones in this sample may be carry-over from other donors' samples. The chain is built from TRBV28 and TRBJ2-4, with D possibly TRBD1 on 5 matching bases. Here the CDR3 DNA reads TGTGCCAGCAGTGTGCCAGGGTTAGCCAAAAACATTCAGTACTTC. Amino acid sequence: CASSVPGLAKNIQYF.